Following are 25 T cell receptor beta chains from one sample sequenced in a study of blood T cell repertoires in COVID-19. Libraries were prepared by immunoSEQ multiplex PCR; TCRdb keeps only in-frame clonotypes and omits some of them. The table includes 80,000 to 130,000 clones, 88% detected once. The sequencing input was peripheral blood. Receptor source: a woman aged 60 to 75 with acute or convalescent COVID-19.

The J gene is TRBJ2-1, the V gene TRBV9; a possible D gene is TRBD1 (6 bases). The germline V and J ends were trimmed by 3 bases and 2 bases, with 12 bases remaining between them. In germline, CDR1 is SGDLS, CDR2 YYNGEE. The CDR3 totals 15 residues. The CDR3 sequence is CASSERQDPYNEQFF. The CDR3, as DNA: TGTGCCAGCAGCGAACGACAGGACCCCTACAATGAGCAGTTCTTC. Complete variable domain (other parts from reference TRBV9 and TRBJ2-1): DSGVTQTPKHLITATGQRVTLRCSPRSGDLSVYWYQQSLDQGLQFLIQYYNGEERAKGNILERFSAQQFPDLHSELNLSSLELGDSALYFCASSERQDPYNEQFFGPGTRLTVL.

The CDR3 protein is CASSFGQGGSSYNSPLHF. The CDR3 nucleotides read TGTGCCAGTAGTTTCGGACAGGGTGGTAGCTCCTATAATTCACCCCTCCACTTT. The gene calls are TRBV19 and TRBJ1-6; 8 nucleotides line up with TRBD1. The V and J ends lost 5 bases and 0 bases, in that order; junction bases with no gene match: 9. Germline CDR1 is LNHDA and CDR2 is SQIVND (reference sequence). This CDR3 has 18 residues.

Here the CDR3 DNA reads TGTGCCAGCAGCTTGACTAGTCGGGATGAGCAGTTCTTC. Its translation is CASSLTSRDEQFF. The chain is built from TRBV7-2 and TRBJ2-1; possible D gene TRBD2, 6 bases. The CDR3 extends over 13 amino acids. Germline loops: CDR1 SGHTA, CDR2 FQGNSA. Trimming removed 3 bases at V and 8 bases at J, with 11 bases between. Filled out from reference TRBV7-2 and TRBJ2-1, the complete variable domain reads GAGVSQSPSNKVTEKGKDVELRCDPISGHTALYWYRQSLGQGLEFLIYFQGNSAPDKSGLPSDRFSAERTGGSVSTLTIQRTQQEDSAVYLCASSLTSRDEQFFGPGTRLTVL.

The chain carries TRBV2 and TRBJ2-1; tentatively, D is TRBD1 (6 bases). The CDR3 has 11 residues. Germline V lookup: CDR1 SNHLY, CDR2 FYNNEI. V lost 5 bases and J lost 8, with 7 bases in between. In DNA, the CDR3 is TGTGCCAGCAGTACAGGGTATGAGCAGTTCTTC. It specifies CASSTGYEQFF.

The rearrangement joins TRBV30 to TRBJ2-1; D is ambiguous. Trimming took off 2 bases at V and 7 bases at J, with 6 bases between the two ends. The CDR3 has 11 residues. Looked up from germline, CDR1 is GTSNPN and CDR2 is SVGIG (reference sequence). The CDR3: CAWSPQNEQFF. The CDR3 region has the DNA TGTGCCTGGAGTCCTCAGAATGAGCAGTTCTTC.

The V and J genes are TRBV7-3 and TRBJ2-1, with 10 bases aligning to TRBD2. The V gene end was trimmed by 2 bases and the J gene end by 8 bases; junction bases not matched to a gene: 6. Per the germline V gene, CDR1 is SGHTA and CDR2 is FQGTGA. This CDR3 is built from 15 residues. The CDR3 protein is CASSLLAGAVDEQFF. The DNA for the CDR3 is TGTGCCAGCAGCTTACTAGCGGGAGCAGTGGATGAGCAGTTCTTC.

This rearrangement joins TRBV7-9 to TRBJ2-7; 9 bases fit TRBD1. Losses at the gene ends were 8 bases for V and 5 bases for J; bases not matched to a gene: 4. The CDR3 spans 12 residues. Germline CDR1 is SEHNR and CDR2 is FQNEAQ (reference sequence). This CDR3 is CASGTGLNEQYV. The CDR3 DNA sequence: TGTGCCAGCGGGACAGGGCTAAACGAGCAGTACGTC.

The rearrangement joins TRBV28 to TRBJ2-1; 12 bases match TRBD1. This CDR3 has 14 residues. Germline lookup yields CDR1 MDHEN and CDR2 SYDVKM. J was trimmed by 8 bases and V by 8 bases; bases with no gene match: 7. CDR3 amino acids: CASGDRGHGDEQFF. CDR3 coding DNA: TGTGCCAGCGGGGACAGGGGGCATGGCGATGAGCAGTTCTTC.

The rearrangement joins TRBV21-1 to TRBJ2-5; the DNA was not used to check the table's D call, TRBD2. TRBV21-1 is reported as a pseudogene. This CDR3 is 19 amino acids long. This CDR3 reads CASSSPSPGLAVEQETQYF. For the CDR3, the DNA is TGTGCCAGCAGCAGCCCGTCTCCGGGACTAGCGGTCGAACAAGAGACCCAGTACTTC.

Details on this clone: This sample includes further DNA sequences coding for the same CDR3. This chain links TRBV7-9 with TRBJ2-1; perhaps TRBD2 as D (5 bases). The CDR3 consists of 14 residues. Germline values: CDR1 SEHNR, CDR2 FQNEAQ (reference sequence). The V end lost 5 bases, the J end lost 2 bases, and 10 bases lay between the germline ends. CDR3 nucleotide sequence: TGTGCCAGCAGCCTAGACGGGACCTACAATGAGCAGTTCTTC. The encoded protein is CASSLDGTYNEQFF.

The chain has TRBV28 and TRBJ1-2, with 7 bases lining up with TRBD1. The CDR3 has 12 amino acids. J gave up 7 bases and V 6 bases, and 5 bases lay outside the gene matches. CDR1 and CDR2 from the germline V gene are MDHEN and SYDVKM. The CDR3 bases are TGTGCCAGCAGCGACAGGGTTGGTGGCTACACCTTC. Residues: CASSDRVGGYTF.

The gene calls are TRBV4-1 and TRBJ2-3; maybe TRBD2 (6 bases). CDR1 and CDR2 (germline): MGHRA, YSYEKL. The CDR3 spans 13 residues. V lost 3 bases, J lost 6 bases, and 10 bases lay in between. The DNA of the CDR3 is TGCGCCAGCAGCCACCTGGAGGGGGATACGCAGTATTTT. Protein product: CASSHLEGDTQYF.

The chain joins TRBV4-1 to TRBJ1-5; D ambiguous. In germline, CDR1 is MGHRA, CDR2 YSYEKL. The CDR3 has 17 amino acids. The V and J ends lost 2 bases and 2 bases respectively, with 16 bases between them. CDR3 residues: CASSQQDPGFGNQPQHF. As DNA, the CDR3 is TGCGCCAGCAGCCAACAAGACCCGGGTTTCGGCAATCAGCCCCAGCATTTT.

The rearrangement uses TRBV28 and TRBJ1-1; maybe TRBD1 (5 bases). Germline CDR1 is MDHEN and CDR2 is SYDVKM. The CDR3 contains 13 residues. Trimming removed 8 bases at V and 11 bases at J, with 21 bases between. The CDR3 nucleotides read TGTGCCAGCGTAGGAGGGGTAGAGATGTTGGCTTTCTTT. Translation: CASVGGVEMLAFF.

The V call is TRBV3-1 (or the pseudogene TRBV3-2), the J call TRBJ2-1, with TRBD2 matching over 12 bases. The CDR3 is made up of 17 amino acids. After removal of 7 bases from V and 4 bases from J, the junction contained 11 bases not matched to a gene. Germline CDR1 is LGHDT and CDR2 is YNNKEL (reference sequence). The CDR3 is CASKPLGGTSGYNEQFF. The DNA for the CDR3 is TGTGCCAGCAAACCCCTGGGGGGGACTAGCGGGTACAATGAGCAGTTCTTC.

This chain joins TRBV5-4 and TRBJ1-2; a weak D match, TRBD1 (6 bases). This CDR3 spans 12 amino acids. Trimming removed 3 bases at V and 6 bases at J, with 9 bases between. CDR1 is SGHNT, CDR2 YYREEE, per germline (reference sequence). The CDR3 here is CASSSGVDGYTF. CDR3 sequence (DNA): TGTGCCAGCAGCTCAGGGGTAGATGGCTACACCTTC.

CDR3 residues: CSADMRAGNTIYF. In nucleotides, the CDR3 is TGCAGCGCAGACATGCGGGCTGGAAACACCATATATTTT. The chain combines TRBV29-1 with TRBJ1-3; the D is unclear. The CDR3 spans 13 residues. Germline loops: CDR1 SQVTM, CDR2 ANQGSEA. The V end lost 7 bases, the J end lost 2 bases, and 12 bases lay between the germline ends.

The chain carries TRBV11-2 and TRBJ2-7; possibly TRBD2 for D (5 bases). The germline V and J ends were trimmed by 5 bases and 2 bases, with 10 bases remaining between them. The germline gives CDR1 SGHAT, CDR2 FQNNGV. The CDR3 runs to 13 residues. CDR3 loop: CASSLSGAYEQYV. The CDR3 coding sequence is TGTGCCAGCAGCCTGAGCGGAGCCTACGAGCAGTACGTC.

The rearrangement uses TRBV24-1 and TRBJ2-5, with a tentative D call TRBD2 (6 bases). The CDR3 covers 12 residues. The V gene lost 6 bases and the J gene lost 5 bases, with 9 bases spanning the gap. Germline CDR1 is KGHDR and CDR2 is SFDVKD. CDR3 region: CATSSRGETQYF. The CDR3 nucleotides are TGTGCCACCAGTTCCCGGGGGGAGACCCAGTACTTC.

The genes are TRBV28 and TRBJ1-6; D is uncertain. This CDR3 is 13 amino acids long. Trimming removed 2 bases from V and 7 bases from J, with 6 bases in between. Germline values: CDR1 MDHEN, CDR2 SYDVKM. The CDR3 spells CASSLVGNSPLHF. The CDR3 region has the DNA TGTGCCAGCAGTTTAGTGGGCAATTCACCCCTCCACTTT.

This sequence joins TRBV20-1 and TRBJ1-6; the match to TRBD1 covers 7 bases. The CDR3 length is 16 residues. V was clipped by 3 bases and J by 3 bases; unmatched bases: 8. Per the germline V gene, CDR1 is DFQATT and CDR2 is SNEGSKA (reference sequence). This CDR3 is CSASLGQARYNSPLHF. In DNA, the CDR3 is TGCAGTGCTAGTCTCGGACAGGCCCGCTATAATTCACCCCTCCACTTT.

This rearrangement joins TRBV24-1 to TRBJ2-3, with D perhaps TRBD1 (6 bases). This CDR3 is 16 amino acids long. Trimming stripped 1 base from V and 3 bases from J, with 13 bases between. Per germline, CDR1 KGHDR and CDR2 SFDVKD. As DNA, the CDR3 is TGTGCCACCAGTGATTTTCCAGGGGCCGGAACAGATACGCAGTATTTT. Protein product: CATSDFPGAGTDTQYF.

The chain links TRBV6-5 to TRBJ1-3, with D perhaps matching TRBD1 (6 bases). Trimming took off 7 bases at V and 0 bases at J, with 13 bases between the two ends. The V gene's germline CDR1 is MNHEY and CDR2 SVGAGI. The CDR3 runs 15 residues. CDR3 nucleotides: TGTGCCAGCATATATGACAGGAGCTCTGGAAACACCATATATTTT. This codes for CASIYDRSSGNTIYF.

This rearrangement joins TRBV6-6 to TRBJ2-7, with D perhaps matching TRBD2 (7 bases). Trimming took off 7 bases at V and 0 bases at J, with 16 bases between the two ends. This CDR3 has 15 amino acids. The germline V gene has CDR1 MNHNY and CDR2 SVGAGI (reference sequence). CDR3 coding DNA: TGTGCCAGCACAAACGAGGGGGGGGTCTCCTACGAGCAGTACTTC. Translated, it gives CASTNEGGVSYEQYF.

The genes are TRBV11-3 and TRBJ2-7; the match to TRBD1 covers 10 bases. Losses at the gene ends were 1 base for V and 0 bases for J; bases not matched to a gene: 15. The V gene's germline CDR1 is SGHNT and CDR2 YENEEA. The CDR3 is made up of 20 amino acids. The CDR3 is CASSLGRFEGQGSLSYEQYF. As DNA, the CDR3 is TGTGCCAGCAGCTTAGGTAGGTTTGAGGGACAGGGGTCCCTCTCCTACGAGCAGTACTTC.